The 30 T cell receptor beta chains below were found in one sample sequenced in a study of blood T cells in healthy people across ages. It was with a sample-barcoded 5' primer and a J-beta primer mix that a second PCR of roughly 6 to 12 cycles was run. TCRdb re-derived calls from the 5' RACE reads in MiXCR, one entry per CDR3 protein. This table holds 1.5 million to 2 million distinct CDR3 sequences, about 32% found once. Specimen: blood. These receptors came from a young woman in good health.

This clonotype occurred many times. The chain is built from TRBV6-5 and TRBJ2-1; D not certain. V lost 5 bases and J lost 0, with 14 bases in between. The germline gives CDR1 MNHEY, CDR2 SVGAGI. The CDR3 contains 16 residues. The CDR3 is CASSPTIRASYNEQFF. The CDR3 bases are TGTGCCAGCAGTCCTACAATACGGGCCTCCTACAATGAGCAGTTCTTC.

Notes on this clonotype: At one end the junction does not follow the germline gene, possibly because of a read error. The J gene is TRBJ1-1, the V gene TRBV9, with D uncertain. CDR3 length equals 15 residues. Germline CDR1 and CDR2: SGDLS and YYNGEE. The CDR3 sequence is CAGSVGAAPDPEAFF. As DNA, the CDR3 is TGTGCCGGCAGCGTAGGAGCGGCCCCCGACCCTGAAGCTTTCTTT.

This clonotype occurred a few times. The chain couples TRBV18 to TRBJ1-6, with no clear D. CDR3 size: 14 residues. From germline, CDR1 is KGHSH and CDR2 LQKENI. V lost 1 base and J 7 bases, leaving 8 bases between the germline ends. CDR3 DNA: TGTGCCAGCTCACCACGGGTCCACAATTCACCCCTCCACTTT. Translation: CASSPRVHNSPLHF.

Only a few counts were recorded for this clonotype. The gene calls are TRBV6-2 or TRBV6-3 and TRBJ2-1; 8 bases agree with TRBD2. Looked up from germline, CDR1 is MNHEY and CDR2 is SVGEGT. The CDR3 covers 15 residues. V dropped 0 bases and J dropped 4; count of bases not matched to a gene: 2. CDR3 bases: TGTGCCAGCAGTTACTCTAGCGGGGTGTACAATGAGCAGTTCTTC. It yields the protein CASSYSSGVYNEQFF.

In its sample, this clonotype was seen many times. This chain connects TRBV15 to TRBJ1-5; TRBD1 might be the D (6 bases). The CDR3 is made up of 14 amino acids. Trimming shortened V by 0 bases and J by 4 bases, and 7 bases separated the two germline ends. Germline V gene sequence: CDR1 LNHNV, CDR2 YYDKDF (reference sequence). The chain's CDR3 is CATSRDRGNQPQHF. CDR3 DNA sequence: TGTGCCACCAGCAGAGATAGGGGGAATCAGCCCCAGCATTTT.

J is TRBJ2-7 and V is TRBV21-1. TRBV21-1 represents a pseudogene. This CDR3 spans 13 amino acids. The CDR3 DNA sequence: TGTGCCAGCAGCAGACTCATTAACGGGGAGCAGTACTTC. It codes for CASSRLINGEQYF.

This clonotype was counted a few times. This chain uses TRBV20-1 with TRBJ2-2, with a tentative D call TRBD2 (6 bases). In germline, CDR1 is DFQATT, CDR2 SNEGSKA (reference sequence). With 3 bases removed from V and 6 bases from J, the gap between germline ends came to 14 bases. The CDR3 loop spans 14 amino acids. CDR3 coding DNA: TGCAGTGCTAGCAATAGGGGAGGTCCCGGGGAGCTGTTTTTT. Translation gives CSASNRGGPGELFF.

Note on this clonotype: A read error may produce the germline difference seen at one junction end. This chain joins TRBV18 and TRBJ2-5; TRBD2 might be the D (5 bases). Germline loops: CDR1 KGHSH, CDR2 LQKENI. The CDR3 is 14 residues long. CDR3 nucleotide sequence: TGTGCCAGCTCCCCACTAGACCCCCAAGAGACCCAGTACTTC. Its translation: CASSPLDPQETQYF. Supplemented by reference TRBV18 and TRBJ2-5, the full variable domain reads NAGVMQNPRHLVRRRGQEARLRCSPMKGHSHVYWYRQLPEEGLKFMVYLQKENIIDESGMPKERFSAEFPKEGPSILRIQQVVRGDSAAYFCASSPLDPQETQYFGPGTRLLVL.

In this sample, this clonotype turned up many times. The CDR3 nucleotides are TGTGCCAGCAGTTCCCCCTGGCGGATGAACACCGGGGAGCTGTTTTTT. Its translation is CASSSPWRMNTGELFF. The J gene is TRBJ2-2, the V gene TRBV6-5; unclear D gene. The CDR3 has 16 amino acids. CDR1 is MNHEY and CDR2 is SVGAGI in the germline V gene. Trimming left V 4 bases short and J 1 base short, with 13 bases between.

The chain is built from TRBV18 and TRBJ1-4; D possibly corresponds to TRBD1 (5 bases). The CDR3 runs 13 residues. The germline gives CDR1 KGHSH, CDR2 LQKENI. V lost 8 bases and J 7 bases, leaving 14 bases between the germline ends. The CDR3 DNA reads TGTGCCAGCAAAGGGGTCGAAGCTGAAAAACTGTTTTTT. Translated, it gives CASKGVEAEKLFF.

This clonotype was found a few times. V usage is TRBV12-3 or TRBV12-4 and J usage is TRBJ1-1, with D perhaps TRBD1 (5 bases). There are 14 residues in the CDR3. Between the trimmed V and J ends, which lost 3 bases and 1 base, there was a span of 9 bases. The CDR3 here is CASSFGGPNTEAFF. The DNA of the CDR3 is TGTGCCAGCAGTTTCGGGGGACCGAACACTGAAGCTTTCTTT.

A few counts support this clonotype. The chain is built from TRBV9 and TRBJ1-2; D unclear. The CDR3 contains 15 residues. CDR1 and CDR2 from the germline V gene are SGDLS and YYNGEE. The V end lost 0 bases, the J end lost 0 bases, and 9 bases lay between the germline ends. CDR3 bases: TGTGCCAGCAGCGTAGCCTCCCGGACTAACTATGGCTACACCTTC. This gives the protein CASSVASRTNYGYTF.

This clonotype has a single count. V usage is TRBV28 and J usage is TRBJ2-7; perhaps D is TRBD1 or TRBD2 (5 bases each). The length of the CDR3 is 15 residues. V lost 5 bases and J 6 bases, leaving 20 bases between the germline ends. Germline CDR1 reads MDHEN; CDR2 reads SYDVKM. The CDR3 nucleotides are TGTGCCAGCAGTGAAGGGGCGCGGGTGGACGGCGAGCAGTACTTC. This translates into CASSEGARVDGEQYF.

The CDR3 nucleotides are TGTGCCAGCAGCGTAACCCCGGGACTGGGCCCTGAGAATACGCAGTATTTT. This translates into CASSVTPGLGPENTQYF. This rearrangement joins TRBV9 to TRBJ2-3, with D tentatively TRBD2 (6 bases). With 1 base removed from V and 7 bases from J, the gap between germline ends came to 22 bases. Germline values: CDR1 SGDLS, CDR2 YYNGEE. This CDR3 contains 17 residues.

Only one count was recorded for this clonotype. This sequence joins TRBV10-3 and TRBJ1-1, with a weak D call TRBD1 (5 bases). With 0 bases removed from V and 5 bases from J, the gap between germline ends came to 13 bases. Germline loops: CDR1 ENHRY, CDR2 SYGVKD. The CDR3 is 15 residues long. CDR3 sequence: CAISESIPGGTEAFF. CDR3 in DNA: TGTGCCATCAGTGAGTCCATTCCCGGGGGGACTGAAGCTTTCTTT.

The chain recombines TRBV6-5 with TRBJ2-1; D is unclear. The V end was cut by 6 bases, the J end by 10 bases, with 22 bases between. There are 15 residues in the CDR3. Germline V gene sequence: CDR1 MNHEY, CDR2 SVGAGI. The CDR3 region is CASSSLFSQTGEQFF. The CDR3 DNA reads TGTGCCAGCAGCTCCTTGTTTAGCCAAACGGGCGAGCAGTTCTTC.

In regard to this clonotype: Germline is not matched at one junction end, which may reflect a read error. The V gene is TRBV5-6, the J gene TRBJ1-1, with D possibly TRBD1 on 6 matching bases. This CDR3 spans 14 amino acids. The germline CDR1 and CDR2 sequences are SGHDT and YYEEEE. The CDR3 spells CANSWGAGDTEAFF. As DNA, the CDR3 is TGTGCCAACAGCTGGGGGGCAGGGGATACTGAAGCTTTCTTT.

Comment on this clonotype: Compared with germline, one end of the junction differs, possibly owing to a read error. The gene calls are TRBV20-1 and TRBJ2-4; 8 bases fit TRBD2. This CDR3 region has 16 residues. The germline gives CDR1 DFQATT, CDR2 SNEGSKA (reference sequence). CDR3 DNA sequence: TGCAGTGCTAGAGATCAACGGGAGGGGACCAAAAACATTCGGTACTTC. Encoded protein: CSARDQREGTKNIRYF.

Worth noting for this clonotype: The junction departs from germline at one end; a sequencing error may be responsible. The V gene is TRBV5-1, the J gene TRBJ1-2; D gene unclear. This CDR3 has 15 amino acids. CDR1 is SGHRS, CDR2 YFSETQ, per germline. Here the CDR3 reads CASSDDPAGHYGYTF. Here the CDR3 DNA reads TGCGCCAGCAGCGACGACCCGGCCGGCCACTACGGCTACACCTTC.

The rearrangement joins TRBV10-3 to TRBJ1-6; D uncertain. Per the germline V gene, CDR1 is ENHRY and CDR2 is SYGVKD. The germline V and J ends were trimmed by 3 bases and 6 bases, with 6 bases remaining between them. The CDR3 extends over 13 amino acids. In DNA, the CDR3 is TGTGCCATCAGTGACTTTTCTAATTCACCCCTCCACTTT. It yields the protein CAISDFSNSPLHF.

The J gene is TRBJ2-2, the V gene TRBV7-3; D uncertain. The V end lost 2 bases, the J end lost 11 bases, and 6 bases lay between the germline ends. In germline, CDR1 is SGHTA, CDR2 FQGTGA. There are 11 residues in the CDR3. The CDR3 spells CASSLETELFF. The CDR3 region has the DNA TGTGCCAGCAGCTTAGAGACCGAGCTGTTTTTT.

CDR3 protein: CASSHKAAPSGNTIYF. The CDR3 nucleotides are TGTGCCAGCAGCCACAAAGCAGCCCCCTCTGGAAACACCATATATTTT. This chain uses TRBV7-9 with TRBJ1-3; D gene unclear. The CDR3 is 16 amino acids. V lost 5 bases and J lost 0, with 14 bases in between. CDR1 is SEHNR and CDR2 is FQNEAQ in the germline V gene (reference sequence).

This clonotype was detected many times. The chain carries TRBV7-9 and TRBJ1-4; TRBD1 matches at 11 bases. The V segment lost 5 bases and the J segment 4 bases; nucleotides outside the gene matches: 6. CDR1 and CDR2 from the germline V gene are SEHNR and FQNEAQ (reference sequence). This CDR3 comprises 16 residues. CDR3 coding DNA: TGTGCCAGCAGCCTCAGGGGGACAGGGGGTAATGAAAAACTGTTTTTT. It is translated as CASSLRGTGGNEKLFF.

The chain has TRBV7-9 and TRBJ1-2, with TRBD1 as a possible D gene (5 bases). Germline CDR1 SEHNR, CDR2 FQNEAQ (reference sequence). The CDR3 loop spans 17 amino acids. The V gene lost 0 bases and the J gene lost 5 bases, with 19 bases spanning the gap. The CDR3 coding sequence is TGTGCCAGCAGCTTAGCGGGACGATCGGGCAGAGGGTATGGCTACACCTTC. It specifies CASSLAGRSGRGYGYTF. The complete variable domain, with remaining parts taken from reference TRBV7-9 and TRBJ1-2, reads DTGVSQNPRHKITKRGQNVTFRCDPISEHNRLYWYRQTLGQGPEFLTYFQNEAQLEKSRLLSDRFSAERPKGSFSTLEIQRTEQGDSAMYLCASSLAGRSGRGYGYTFGSGTRLTVV.

The sample holds a few counts of this clonotype. This chain links TRBV9 with TRBJ1-2; possibly TRBD1 for D (5 bases). CDR1 SGDLS and CDR2 YYNGEE come from the germline V gene. The V and J ends lost 0 bases and 4 bases respectively, with 13 bases between them. This CDR3 comprises 15 residues. The CDR3 region is CASSVEPGTTYGYTF. DNA for the CDR3: TGTGCCAGCAGCGTAGAGCCAGGGACCACCTATGGCTACACCTTC.

This clonotype occurred a few times. The CDR3, as DNA: TGCGCCAGCAGCTTCGAGGGAAGGCGTACCGGGGAGCTGTTTTTT. This gives the protein CASSFEGRRTGELFF. The rearrangement links TRBV5-1 to TRBJ2-2; D might be TRBD2 (5 bases). The CDR3 covers 15 residues. The V gene's germline CDR1 is SGHRS and CDR2 YFSETQ. Trimming cost V 2 bases and J 5 bases, with 13 bases left between them.

This clonotype was counted only a few times. The chain has TRBV5-1 and TRBJ2-3; 9 bases line up with TRBD1. The CDR3 spans 15 residues. Losses at the gene ends were 4 bases for V and 1 base for J; bases not matched to a gene: 4. The germline V gene encodes CDR1 SGHRS and CDR2 YFSETQ. CDR3 protein: CASSIWTGGTDTQYF. The DNA of the CDR3 is TGCGCCAGCAGCATCTGGACAGGGGGCACAGATACGCAGTATTTT.

Concerning this clonotype itself: One junction end does not reproduce the germline sequence, and a read error may be involved. The chain carries TRBV6-6 and TRBJ1-4, with D perhaps TRBD1 (5 bases). CDR3 size: 14 residues. Germline assignment: CDR1 MNHNY and CDR2 SVGAGI (reference sequence). DNA of the CDR3: TGTGCCAGCAGTTACGGGGGTTCTAAGGAAAAACTGTTTTTT. Translating it yields CASSYGGSKEKLFF.

The chain employs TRBV6-6 and TRBJ2-7; TRBD1 is a possible D gene (6 bases). The CDR3 totals 12 residues. CDR1 MNHNY and CDR2 SVGAGI come from the germline V gene (reference sequence). The V end was cut by 5 bases, the J end by 6 bases, with 11 bases between. CDR3 coding DNA: TGTGCCAGCAGTAAGACAGGTCTCGAGCAGTACTTC. Its protein is CASSKTGLEQYF.

This clonotype was seen only once. The chain couples TRBV3-1 to TRBJ1-2, with a tentative D call TRBD1 (5 bases). Trimming pared 0 bases from V and 3 bases from J, leaving 11 bases between. This CDR3 is built from 15 residues. Germline V gene sequence: CDR1 LGHDT, CDR2 YNNKEL (reference sequence). This CDR3 reads CASSQDAGDHYGYTF. CDR3 sequence (DNA): TGTGCCAGCAGCCAAGATGCGGGGGACCACTATGGCTACACCTTC.